The 14 T cell receptor beta chains presented below share a single source sample, sequenced in a study of tumor-infiltrating lymphocytes in primary liver carcinoma. TCR beta cDNA was prepared out of 500 ng total RNA by means of a constant-region primer. For TCR beta, libraries were produced by three nested multiplex PCR rounds using slightly modified ARM-PCR. The opening two PCR rounds, around 9 cycles each, paired TRBV1-TRBV30 forward primers with a C-beta reverse primer. One entry per CDR3 protein results from TCRdb running MiXCR on the multiplex PCR reads. This sample has 24,000 or so distinct CDR3 sequences, with 75% to 80% found just once. Bulk tissue was left unsorted, and RNA and DNA were co-extracted from 20-30 mg of it. The source material was liver tumor tissue from sampling region 5. Subset defined: tumor region T5, tumor centre. These receptors all come from a woman in her twenties or thirties with primary liver carcinoma and hepatitis B virus infection.

To note about this clonotype: One end of the junction does not line up with germline, which may come from a read error. CDR3 region: CVSSTDGELTQYF. The CDR3 DNA reads TGTGTCAGCAGTACCGACGGGGAGCTGACCCAGTACTTC. The V call is TRBV6-5, the J call TRBJ2-5, with D perhaps matching TRBD2 (5 bases). Germline values: CDR1 MNHEY, CDR2 SVGAGI. The CDR3 runs to 13 residues.

As to this clonotype: Just one base apart from a much larger clone, this may be a read error. The rearrangement links TRBV9 to TRBJ2-7; D perhaps matches TRBD2 (6 bases). The V gene lost 0 bases and the J gene lost 5 bases, with 12 bases spanning the gap. This CDR3 has 14 residues. CDR1 is SGDLS and CDR2 is YYNGEE in the germline V gene. Here the CDR3 reads CASSVGVWGDEQYF. The CDR3, as DNA: TGTGCCAGCAGCGTAGGTGTATGGGGGGACGAGCAGTACTTC.

About this clonotype: Compared with germline, one end of the junction differs, possibly owing to a read error. The chain couples TRBV29-1 to TRBJ1-1; D gene ambiguous. CDR1 and CDR2 from the germline V gene are SQVTM and ANQGSEA. CDR3 size: 12 residues. Here the CDR3 DNA reads TGCAGCTTCGAGACAAGGAGCATTGAAGCTATCTTT. Translated, it gives CSFETRSIEAIF. Complete variable domain (other parts from reference TRBV29-1 and TRBJ1-1): SAVISQKPSRDICQRGTSLTIQCQVDSQVTMMFWYRQQPGQSLTLIATANQGSEATYESGFVIDKFPISRPNLTFSTLTVSNMSPEDSSIYLCSFETRSIEAIFGQGTRLTVV.

Of note for this clonotype: An end of the junction does not agree with germline; a read error may underlie this. The rearrangement uses TRBV28 and TRBJ1-2, with a possible D match to TRBD1 (6 bases). CDR1 and CDR2 from the germline V gene are MDHEN and SYDVKM. The length of the CDR3 is 15 residues. CDR3 DNA: TGTGCCAGCACCCAAGGACGGGGGGCTAACTATGGCTACACTTTC. It yields the protein CASTQGRGANYGYTF.

The J gene is TRBJ2-1, the V gene TRBV20-1; 9 positions match TRBD2. Per germline, CDR1 DFQATT and CDR2 SNEGSKA (reference sequence). Germline trimming cut 6 bases from V and 3 bases from J; bases unmatched to any gene: 12. CDR3 length: 16 amino acids. The CDR3 loop is CSALAGRGVGYNEQFF. The DNA of the CDR3 is TGCAGTGCCCTAGCGGGGAGGGGCGTCGGCTACAATGAGCAGTTCTTC.

On this clonotype: The final CDR3 position lacks the conserved phenylalanine or tryptophan, pointing to a likely read error. The chain has TRBV4-3 and TRBJ1-2; D is possibly TRBD1 (5 bases). Germline CDR1 LGHNA, CDR2 YSLEER. Trimming left V 3 bases short and J 3 bases short, with 29 bases between. This CDR3 spans 20 amino acids. In DNA, the CDR3 is TGCGCCAGCAGCCATGGCGAAGGAAGGGGCAGGACCGCTACTGACTATGGCTACACCTCC. It specifies CASSHGEGRGRTATDYGYTS.

In this sample, this clonotype turned up many times. The genes are TRBV30 and TRBJ2-7, with no clear D. Trimming shortened V by 4 bases and J by 3 bases, and 16 bases separated the two germline ends. CDR1 GTSNPN and CDR2 SVGIG come from the germline V gene (reference sequence). The CDR3 covers 14 residues. The DNA of the CDR3 is TGTGCCTGGAACGACTTATTGGACGGCTACGAGCAGTACTTC. It encodes CAWNDLLDGYEQYF.

A word on this clonotype: The junction and the germline gene differ at one end; a read error may be behind it. The V gene is TRBV11-3, the J gene TRBJ2-1, with 10 bases lining up with TRBD2. The germline gives CDR1 SGHNT, CDR2 YENEEA. The CDR3 contains 15 residues. The CDR3 DNA reads as TGTGCCAGCAGCCGACAAGCGGGGGGGGGGTTTGAGCGGTTCTTC. It specifies CASSRQAGGGFERFF.

As regards this clonotype: At one end, the junction sequence differs from germline, possibly due to a read error. The V gene is TRBV10-1, the J gene TRBJ2-7; D remains ambiguous. This CDR3 has 11 residues. Germline V CDR1 and CDR2: WNHNN, SYGVQD (reference sequence). The CDR3 bases are TGCGCCGGCAGTAACAAAGGTGAGCAGTACTTT. This gives the protein CAGSNKGEQYF.

The chain is built from TRBV6-5 and TRBJ1-2; D is unresolved. Germline CDR1 MNHEY, CDR2 SVGAGI. The ends were cut back, 9 bases at V and 5 bases at J, with 19 bases in the middle. The CDR3 consists of 14 residues. The chain's CDR3 is CASYSALRGYGYTF. CDR3 nucleotides: TGTGCCAGTTACTCGGCCCTGCGGGGTTATGGCTACACCTTC.

The J gene is TRBJ2-7, the V gene TRBV11-2; the D gene is possibly TRBD2 (5 bases). Germline CDR1 is SGHAT and CDR2 is FQNNGV. Trimming shortened V by 4 bases and J by 12 bases, and 16 bases separated the two germline ends. The CDR3 is made up of 12 amino acids. CDR3 nucleotide sequence: TGTGCCAGCAGCTCCTACGACTACGGACTGTACTTC. Protein sequence: CASSSYDYGLYF.

Worth noting for this clonotype: The junction departs from the called germline gene at one end, perhaps through a read error. The chain links TRBV11-2 to TRBJ2-7; D not resolved. Germline V lookup: CDR1 SGHAT, CDR2 FQNNGV. CDR3 length: 13 amino acids. CDR3 amino acids: CASILSNGYDQYF. The CDR3 DNA reads TGTGCCAGCATCCTGTCTAACGGATACGATCAGTACTTC.

Turning to this clonotype: Relative to the germline gene, one junction end is altered; a read error may explain this. The V call is TRBV30, the J call TRBJ1-6; D is undetermined. Per germline, CDR1 GTSNPN and CDR2 SVGIG (reference sequence). The CDR3 sequence is 15 residues long. This CDR3 is CAWRVTAGSNPPLHF. The CDR3, as DNA: TGTGCCTGGCGTGTAACGGCCGGCAGTAATCCACCCCTCCACTTT.

As to this clonotype: Its ends do not fully match the called genes, so a read error is possible. The V call is TRBV7-8, the J call TRBJ2-2; 7 bases line up with TRBD2. Germline CDR1 reads SGHVS; CDR2 reads FQNEAQ. The CDR3 runs to 16 residues. CDR3 nucleotides: TGTGCCAGCATCTTAGGGCGGCGGGAGAACACAGGTGAGCTGTTTTTT. It codes for CASILGRRENTGELFF.